What follows describes a single T cell receptor beta chain. The target antigen is unknown. The entry originates in a study of cytomegalovirus exposure and HLA in healthy donors. Study-level results: Fewer N-insertions than the approximately 610-donor mean were reportedly shown by an Asian-associated ancestry cluster in a later analysis.

Germline assignment: CDR1 MDHEN and CDR2 SYDVKM. The CDR3 sequence is 12 residues long. V was trimmed by 7 bases and J by 6 bases, leaving 11 bases between them. It was with 60 Vbeta and 13 Jbeta primers that the PCR ran. Measured with immunoSEQ multiplex PCR; TCRdb has only the in-frame clones, and not every one. Of 100,000 to 150,000 clones listed, roughly 77% are singletons. Sequencing was performed on PBMCs. This rearrangement joins TRBV28 to TRBJ2-3, with D perhaps matching TRBD1 (6 bases). The receptor comes from a man aged 35 to 55 in good health and CMV-seronegative. CDR3 sequence reads: CASKSQGDTQYF. The DNA for the CDR3 is TGTGCCAGCAAATCCCAGGGGGATACGCAGTATTTT. Together with reference TRBV28 and TRBJ2-3, the CDR3 gives the full variable domain: DVKVTQSSRYLVKRTGEKVFLECVQDMDHENMFWYRQDPGLGLRLIYFSYDVKMKEKGDIPEGYSVSREKKERFSLILESASTNQTSMYLCASKSQGDTQYFGPGTRLTVL.